One and the same sample provided the 20 T cell receptor beta chains below, sequenced in a study of CD8 T cells in ankylosing spondylitis. Via MiXCR, TCRdb re-called the 5' RACE reads, giving one row per CDR3 protein. This sample carries more than 150,000 distinct CDR3 sequences, 9.5% to 13% of them seen once, and the ten largest clones take around 29%. Sequenced material: blood, either unsorted or a sorted T cell fraction (not recorded which). The receptor set was obtained from a male donor with ankylosing spondylitis or in good health (not recorded which).

This clonotype was found many times. V and J are TRBV20-1 and TRBJ1-2; 8 bases are shared with TRBD1. The J segment lost 8 bases and the V segment lost 5 bases, leaving 16 bases of the junction unmatched. Germline V gives CDR1 DFQATT, CDR2 SNEGSKA (reference sequence). CDR3 length equals 15 residues. The CDR3 DNA is TGCAGTGCTGGCCACTTAGCACAGGGGGAAAAAGGCTACACCTTC. Translation gives CSAGHLAQGEKGYTF.

This clonotype came up many times. The rearrangement joins TRBV5-1 to TRBJ1-6, with TRBD1 as a possible D gene (6 bases). The CDR3 contains 15 residues. V lost 0 bases to trimming and J lost 6 bases, with 10 bases between them. Germline CDR1 and CDR2: SGHRS and YFSETQ. CDR3 sequence: CASSLAGGGNSPLHF. In DNA form, the CDR3 reads TGCGCCAGCAGCTTGGCAGGAGGGGGTAATTCACCCCTCCACTTT.

The chain is built from TRBV4-2 and TRBJ1-4, with 10 nucleotides matching TRBD1. Germline V gene lookup returns CDR1 LGHNA and CDR2 YNFKEQ. The trim removed 1 base at V and 7 bases at J, leaving 12 bases unmatched. The CDR3 length is 18 residues. CDR3 loop: CASSQVGGDRGLGEKLFF. The DNA for the CDR3 is TGTGCCAGCAGCCAAGTGGGAGGGGACAGGGGTCTTGGTGAAAAACTGTTTTTT.

This clonotype has more than one count but fewer than ten. This chain uses TRBV29-1 with TRBJ2-1, with 9 bases lining up with TRBD1. The V segment lost 4 bases and the J segment 10 bases; nucleotides outside the gene matches: 5. The CDR3 is 12 residues long. Germline CDR1 and CDR2: SQVTM and ANQGSEA. CDR3 sequence: CSVGTGVREQFF. CDR3 nucleotides: TGCAGCGTTGGGACAGGGGTTAGGGAGCAGTTCTTC.

This clonotype was recorded a few times. The chain combines TRBV30 with TRBJ2-7; unclear D gene. This CDR3 is 13 amino acids long. CDR1 and CDR2 from the germline V gene are GTSNPN and SVGIG (reference sequence). V lost 5 bases and J lost 6, with 17 bases in between. The CDR3 nucleotides are TGTGCCTGGGGCCCTTCCCCTCTCGGCGAGCAGTACTTC. Translated: CAWGPSPLGEQYF.

The table lists this clonotype with a few counts. The chain is built from TRBV12-3 or TRBV12-4 and TRBJ2-5; TRBD1 matches 8 bases. The CDR3 covers 13 residues. V lost 3 bases, J lost 4 bases, and 1 base stayed unmatched. The CDR3 DNA reads TGTGCCAGCAGTTTCAGGGGGCCAGAGACCCAGTACTTC. Amino acid sequence: CASSFRGPETQYF.

Comment on this clonotype: This may arise from a read error, as a much more abundant clone is one base away. The chain couples TRBV28 to TRBJ2-3; no clear D gene. The CDR3 covers 13 residues. Germline CDR1 reads MDHEN; CDR2 reads SYDVKM. The CDR3 protein is CTSLAQPGDTQYF. For the CDR3, the DNA is TGTACCAGCCTGGCCCAACCAGGAGATACGCAGTATTTT.

The chain recombines TRBV20-1 with TRBJ1-1; no firm D call. Trimming pared 6 bases from V and 0 bases from J, leaving 14 bases between. This CDR3 is 14 amino acids long. Germline V gene lookup returns CDR1 DFQATT and CDR2 SNEGSKA (reference sequence). CDR3 coding DNA: TGCAGTGCCACGCCCGACCCTTTGAACACTGAAGCTTTCTTT. Residues: CSATPDPLNTEAFF.

This clonotype came up many times. The V call is TRBV20-1, the J call TRBJ2-2; 7 bases fit TRBD2. Germline V CDR1 and CDR2: DFQATT, SNEGSKA (reference sequence). The CDR3 sequence is 14 residues long. J gave up 5 bases and V 3 bases, and 6 bases lay outside the gene matches. CDR3 amino acids: CSASAQGGTGELFF. CDR3 sequence (DNA): TGCAGTGCTAGTGCCCAGGGAGGGACCGGGGAGCTGTTTTTT.

This clonotype has ten or more counts. V and J are TRBV6-1 and TRBJ1-1; no reliable D call. V was pared by 5 bases and J by 2 bases, with 18 bases between. This CDR3 has 16 amino acids. The germline V gene has CDR1 MNHNS and CDR2 SASEGT. In nucleotides, the CDR3 is TGTGCCAGCAGTCGCGGCAGACATCTGGTAAACACTGAAGCTTTCTTT. This sequence encodes CASSRGRHLVNTEAFF.

To note about this clonotype: This may be a read error, as it is one base from a much larger clone. The V call is TRBV4-3, the J call TRBJ2-4; D ambiguous. The CDR3 extends over 14 amino acids. Per the germline V gene, CDR1 is LGHNA and CDR2 is YSLEER. DNA of the CDR3: TGCGCCAGCAGCCAAGATACGAGCGTGAACATTCAGTCCTTC. Encoded protein: CASSQDTSVNIQSF.

This clonotype was seen only a few times. This sequence joins TRBV14 and TRBJ2-7; TRBD1 agrees at 7 bases. V shed 4 bases and J 0 bases; nucleotides not matched to a gene: 6. From germline, CDR1 is SGHDN and CDR2 FVKESK. This CDR3 has 15 residues. CDR3 loop: CASSLQGTLSYEQYF. CDR3 in DNA: TGTGCCAGCAGCCTACAGGGGACCCTCTCCTACGAGCAGTACTTC.

This clonotype was counted at least ten times. The chain uses TRBV5-1 and TRBJ2-3; 9 bases are shared with TRBD2. V dropped 3 bases and J dropped 1; count of bases not matched to a gene: 0. This CDR3 has 14 residues. Germline CDR1 and CDR2: SGHRS and YFSETQ. CDR3 nucleotides: TGCGCCAGCAGCTGGACTAGCGGCACAGATACGCAGTATTTT. Its translation is CASSWTSGTDTQYF.

This clonotype was observed many times. The chain is built from TRBV9 and TRBJ2-5, with 9 bases aligning to TRBD2. Germline values: CDR1 SGDLS, CDR2 YYNGEE. V lost 4 bases and J lost 5; bases outside the gene matches: 9. This CDR3 has 15 amino acids. CDR3 in DNA: TGTGCCAGCAGCTTTAGCGGGGGAGGTATGGAGACCCAGTACTTC. Protein: CASSFSGGGMETQYF.

V and J are TRBV10-3 and TRBJ1-2; unclear D gene. V gave up 3 bases and J gave up 0 bases, with 8 bases separating them. The CDR3 has 14 residues. CDR1 and CDR2 (germline): ENHRY, SYGVKD. This CDR3 is CAISDRSPNYGYTF. In DNA, the CDR3 is TGTGCCATCAGTGACAGGAGCCCTAACTATGGCTACACCTTC.

This clonotype was recorded many times. The V gene is TRBV12-3 or TRBV12-4, the J gene TRBJ2-3, with 10 bases identical to TRBD2. V trimming: 2 bases; J trimming: 4 bases; junction bases outside the gene matches: 3. There are 15 residues in the CDR3. CDR3 sequence reads: CASSLLAGAADTQYF. The CDR3 DNA reads as TGTGCCAGCAGTTTACTAGCGGGAGCAGCAGATACGCAGTATTTT.

This clonotype came up many times. V is TRBV5-1 and J is TRBJ2-3, with D possibly called TRBD1 or TRBD2 (5 bases each). Germline CDR1 reads SGHRS; CDR2 reads YFSETQ. This CDR3 comprises 16 residues. Trimming removed 0 bases from V and 5 bases from J, with 16 bases in between. CDR3 DNA: TGCGCCAGCAGCTTGGCGGGTTCGGGGCGAGGAGATACGCAGTATTTT. It specifies CASSLAGSGRGDTQYF.

V and J are TRBV11-2 and TRBJ1-4; perhaps TRBD1 as D (6 bases). Trimming removed 4 bases from V and 8 bases from J, with 14 bases in between. The CDR3 is 14 residues long. The V gene's germline CDR1 is SGHAT and CDR2 FQNNGV. The CDR3 DNA reads as TGTGCCAGCAGCTACAACAGGGCAGGAGAAAAACTGTTTTTT. Its protein is CASSYNRAGEKLFF.

This chain connects TRBV4-3 to TRBJ2-1; 11 bases fit TRBD2. Losses at the gene ends were 1 base for V and 8 bases for J; bases not matched to a gene: 7. CDR3 length: 16 amino acids. In germline, CDR1 is LGHNA, CDR2 YSLEER. CDR3 sequence (DNA): TGCGCCAGCAGCCAAGCTAGCGGGGGGATGAGCTATGAGCAGTTCTTC. As protein: CASSQASGGMSYEQFF.

There are a few counts of this clonotype. The chain combines TRBV24-1 with TRBJ2-5; possibly TRBD2 for D (6 bases). Between the trimmed V and J ends, which lost 9 bases and 2 bases, there was a span of 15 bases. Germline CDR1 is KGHDR and CDR2 is SFDVKD. CDR3 size: 14 residues. The CDR3: CATGGAAEQETQYF. The CDR3 nucleotides read TGTGCCACCGGCGGGGCAGCAGAACAAGAGACCCAGTACTTC.